This TCR beta chain emerged from a study of a mutant IDH1 vaccine in newly diagnosed glioma (dated by TCRdb to the early 2020s). At the level of the whole study: Across visits V03 through V10, patients got a total of eight vaccinations, given in weeks 1, 3, 5, 7, 11, 15, 19 and 23. In the chemotherapy-containing groups, vaccination started alongside temozolomide cycles, whereas in patients who had radiotherapy alone it started 4-6 weeks after radiotherapy. The roughly 32 treated patients were 62.5% male and around 40% female, with a mean age of approximately 40 years. Before enrollment, patients had received standard therapy of radiotherapy alone, temozolomide alone, or radiochemotherapy with temozolomide; most received the combination. Peripheral blood was drawn at six visits: V03 (baseline), V05, V07, V10, V12 and V13. Longitudinal TCRB deep sequencing was performed for some 25 treated patients wherever samples were available for exploratory analyses.

The library was obtained by the immunoSEQ multiplex PCR assay. Following the manufacturer's protocol, the hsTCRB Kit was used to amplify rearranged TCR beta chain sequences. An Illumina MiSeq was used to sequence the TCRB libraries. Under the source paper's analysis protocol: The proprietary platform of the kit vendor was used for demultiplexing, trimming and gene mapping. Not all clones reach the TCRdb copy of this immuneACCESS table, which keeps in-frame sequences only. Checked studies attribute under half of the gap to unresolved V genes and leave the rest unexplained. Clonal size and the V and J genes are those of that table, whereas D and trimming came from the DNA. In this sample the table shows just under 45,000 clones, 80% to 95% of which occur a single time. The top ten constitute just under 4% of the sample. The paper's findings and limits, for the study overall: No apparent relationship was observed between pseudoprogression and alterations in the top peripheral T cell clonotypes detected by TCRB sequencing. Selection of PBMC samples for TCRB deep sequencing was based on availability. Across multiple MHC alleles, vaccine-induced immune responses were seen in roughly 93% of patients. According to the authors, sample limitations meant that analyses of patient blood samples could not be reproduced.

Comments on this clone: Its antigen specificity is not known. Per-nucleotide qualities are absent, and no much larger clonotype sits a single base away.

The time point label here, explained by the study, means: week 23, last vaccination. Each vaccine dose, consisting of 300 ug of a 20-mer mutant IDH1 peptide in Montanide, was administered subcutaneously with topical imiquimod. Donors had newly diagnosed WHO grade 3 or 4 IDH1-mutant astrocytomas with loss of nuclear ATRX. The samples were drawn from NOA16, a multicentre, single-arm, open-label phase I trial in Germany that tested a mutant IDH1 peptide vaccine in humans for the first time. Genomic DNA for TCRB sequencing was extracted from EDTA blood using the DNeasy Blood and Tissue Kit. The CDR3 spans 15 residues, from the cysteine through the phenylalanine. Only the CDR3 DNA stays, 45 bases, in frame from base 1. Looking up the germline V gene (reference sequence) yields CDR1 PRHDT and CDR2 FYEKMQ. Trimmed from V: 5 bases; trimmed from J: 7 bases; junction bases lacking a gene match: 12.

The sequence was obtained from a man aged 50-59 years with glioma. The rearranged chain carries TRBV13 and TRBJ2-7, with 9 bases matching TRBD2. Sequencing used PBMCs, obtained from a glioma patient whose treatment included an IDH1 peptide vaccine. The sequence in DNA is TGTGCCAGCAGCATAGAGGGCGGGAGGGCCGTAGAGCAGTACTTC. Its product reads: CASSIEGGRAVEQYF.